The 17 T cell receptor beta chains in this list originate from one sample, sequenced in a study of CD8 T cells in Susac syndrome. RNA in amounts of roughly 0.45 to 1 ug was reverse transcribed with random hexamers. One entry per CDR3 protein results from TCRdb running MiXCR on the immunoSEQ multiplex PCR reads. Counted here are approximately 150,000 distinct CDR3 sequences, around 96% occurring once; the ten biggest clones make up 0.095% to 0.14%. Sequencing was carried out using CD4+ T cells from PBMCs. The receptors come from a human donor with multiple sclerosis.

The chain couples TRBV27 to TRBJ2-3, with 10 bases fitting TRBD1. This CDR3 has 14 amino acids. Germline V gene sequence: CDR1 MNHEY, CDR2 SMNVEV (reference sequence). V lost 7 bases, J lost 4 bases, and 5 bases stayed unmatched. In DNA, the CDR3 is TGTGCCAGCAACCGAGACAGGGGGCCAGATACGCAGTATTTT. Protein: CASNRDRGPDTQYF.

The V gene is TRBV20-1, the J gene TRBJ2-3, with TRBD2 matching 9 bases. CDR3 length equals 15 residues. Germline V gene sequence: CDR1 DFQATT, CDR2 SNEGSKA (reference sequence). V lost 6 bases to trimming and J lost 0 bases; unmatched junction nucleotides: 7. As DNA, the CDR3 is TGCAGTGCCCAGACTCTAGCGGGGAGCACAGATACGCAGTATTTT. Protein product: CSAQTLAGSTDTQYF.

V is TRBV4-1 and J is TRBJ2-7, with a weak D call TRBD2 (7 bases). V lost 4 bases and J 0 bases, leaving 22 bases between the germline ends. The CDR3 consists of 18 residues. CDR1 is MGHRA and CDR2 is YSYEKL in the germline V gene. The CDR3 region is CASSLLPGVSGFSYEQYF. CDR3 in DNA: TGCGCCAGCAGCCTCCTCCCAGGGGTTAGCGGGTTCTCCTACGAGCAGTACTTC.

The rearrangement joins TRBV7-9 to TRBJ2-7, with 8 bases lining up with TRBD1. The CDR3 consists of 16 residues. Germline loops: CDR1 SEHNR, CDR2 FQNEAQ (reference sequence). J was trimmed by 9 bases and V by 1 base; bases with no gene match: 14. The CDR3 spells CASSLGGQGAYNGQYF. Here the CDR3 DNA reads TGTGCCAGCAGCTTAGGAGGTCAGGGGGCTTACAACGGGCAGTACTTC.

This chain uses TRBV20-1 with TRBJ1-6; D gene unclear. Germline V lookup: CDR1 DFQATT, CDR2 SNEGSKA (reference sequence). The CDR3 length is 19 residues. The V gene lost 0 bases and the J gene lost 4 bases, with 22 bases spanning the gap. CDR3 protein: CSARDNQDGPLAYNSPLHF. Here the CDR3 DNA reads TGCAGTGCTAGAGATAATCAGGACGGCCCACTGGCGTATAATTCACCCCTCCACTTT.

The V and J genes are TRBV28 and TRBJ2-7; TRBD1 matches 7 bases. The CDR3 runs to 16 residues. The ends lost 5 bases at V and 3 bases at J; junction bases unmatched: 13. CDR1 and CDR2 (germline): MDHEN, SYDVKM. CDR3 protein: CASSPKGARGIYEQYF. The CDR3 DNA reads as TGTGCCAGCAGTCCCAAGGGGGCGAGGGGGATCTACGAGCAGTACTTC.

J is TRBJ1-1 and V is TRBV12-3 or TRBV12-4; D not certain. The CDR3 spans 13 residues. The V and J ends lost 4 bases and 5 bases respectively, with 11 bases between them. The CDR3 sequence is CASSSIRGTEAFF. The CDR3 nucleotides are TGTGCCAGCAGTTCCATACGTGGGACTGAAGCTTTCTTT.

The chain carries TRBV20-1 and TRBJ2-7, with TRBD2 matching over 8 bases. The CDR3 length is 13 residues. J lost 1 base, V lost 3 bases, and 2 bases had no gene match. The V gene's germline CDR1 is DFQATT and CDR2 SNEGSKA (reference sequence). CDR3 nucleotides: TGCAGTGCTAGGCGGGGGGTTTCCTACGAGCAGTACTTC. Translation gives CSARRGVSYEQYF.

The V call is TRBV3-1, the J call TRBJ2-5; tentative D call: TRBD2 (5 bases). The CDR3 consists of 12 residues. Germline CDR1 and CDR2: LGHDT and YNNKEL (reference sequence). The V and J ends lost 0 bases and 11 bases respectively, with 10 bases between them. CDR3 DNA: TGTGCCAGCAGCCAAGAGGGAGTATCGCAGTACTTC. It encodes CASSQEGVSQYF.

Here the CDR3 reads CSVVGRNEKLFF. CDR3 nucleotides: TGCAGCGTTGTAGGGCGGAATGAAAAACTGTTTTTT. The chain has TRBV29-1 and TRBJ1-4, with unresolved D. CDR3 length: 12 amino acids. CDR1 is SQVTM and CDR2 is ANQGSEA in the germline V gene. V shed 4 bases and J shed 5 bases, with 8 bases lying between them.

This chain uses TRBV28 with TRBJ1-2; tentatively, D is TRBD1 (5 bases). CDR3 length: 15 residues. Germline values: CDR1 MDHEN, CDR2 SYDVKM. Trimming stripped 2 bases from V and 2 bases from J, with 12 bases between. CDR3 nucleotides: TGTGCCAGCAGTTTAGTGAGGGGAATAAACTATGGCTACACCTTC. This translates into CASSLVRGINYGYTF.

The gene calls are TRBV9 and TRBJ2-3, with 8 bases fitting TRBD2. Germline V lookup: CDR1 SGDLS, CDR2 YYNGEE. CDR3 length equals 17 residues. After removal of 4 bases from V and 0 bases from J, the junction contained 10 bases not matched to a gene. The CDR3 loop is CASSPMLAGTSTDTQYF. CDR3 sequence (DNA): TGTGCCAGCAGCCCGATGTTAGCGGGGACTAGCACAGATACGCAGTATTTT.

The CDR3 DNA is TGTGCCAGCAGTCCCACTAGCGCCGTGCAGTACTTC. It specifies CASSPTSAVQYF. V usage is TRBV3-1 and J usage is TRBJ2-7; 7 nucleotides line up with TRBD2. This CDR3 spans 12 amino acids. The ends lost 6 bases at V and 9 bases at J; junction bases unmatched: 8. The V gene's germline CDR1 is LGHDT and CDR2 YNNKEL (reference sequence).

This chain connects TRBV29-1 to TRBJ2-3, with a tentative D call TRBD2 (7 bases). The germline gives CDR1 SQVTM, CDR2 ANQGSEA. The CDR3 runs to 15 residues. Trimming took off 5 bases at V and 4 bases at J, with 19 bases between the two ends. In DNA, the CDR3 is TGCAGCGTTAGGCCGGGACCCGGGGGGCCAGATACGCAGTATTTT. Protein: CSVRPGPGGPDTQYF.

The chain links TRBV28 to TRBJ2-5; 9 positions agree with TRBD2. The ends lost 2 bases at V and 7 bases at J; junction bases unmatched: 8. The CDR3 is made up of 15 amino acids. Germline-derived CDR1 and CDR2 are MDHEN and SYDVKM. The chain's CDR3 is CASSLAGGRGGTQYF. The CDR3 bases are TGTGCCAGCAGTTTAGCGGGGGGGCGAGGTGGGACCCAGTACTTC. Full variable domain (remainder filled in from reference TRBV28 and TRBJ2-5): DVKVTQSSRYLVKRTGEKVFLECVQDMDHENMFWYRQDPGLGLRLIYFSYDVKMKEKGDIPEGYSVSREKKERFSLILESASTNQTSMYLCASSLAGGRGGTQYFGPGTRLLVL.

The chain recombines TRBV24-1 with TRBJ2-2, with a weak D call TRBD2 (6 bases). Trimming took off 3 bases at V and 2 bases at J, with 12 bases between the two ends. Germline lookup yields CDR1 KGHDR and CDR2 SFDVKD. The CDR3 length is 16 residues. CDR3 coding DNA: TGTGCCACCAGTGATGGGTGGAGGGTTAACACCGGGGAGCTGTTTTTT. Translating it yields CATSDGWRVNTGELFF.

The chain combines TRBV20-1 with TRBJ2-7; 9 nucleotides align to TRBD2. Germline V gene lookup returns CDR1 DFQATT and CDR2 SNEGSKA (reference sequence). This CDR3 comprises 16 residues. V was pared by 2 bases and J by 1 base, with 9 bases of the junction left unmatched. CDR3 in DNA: TGCAGTGCTAGATCGATCCTACTAGCGGGTTCCTACGAGCAGTACTTC. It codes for CSARSILLAGSYEQYF.